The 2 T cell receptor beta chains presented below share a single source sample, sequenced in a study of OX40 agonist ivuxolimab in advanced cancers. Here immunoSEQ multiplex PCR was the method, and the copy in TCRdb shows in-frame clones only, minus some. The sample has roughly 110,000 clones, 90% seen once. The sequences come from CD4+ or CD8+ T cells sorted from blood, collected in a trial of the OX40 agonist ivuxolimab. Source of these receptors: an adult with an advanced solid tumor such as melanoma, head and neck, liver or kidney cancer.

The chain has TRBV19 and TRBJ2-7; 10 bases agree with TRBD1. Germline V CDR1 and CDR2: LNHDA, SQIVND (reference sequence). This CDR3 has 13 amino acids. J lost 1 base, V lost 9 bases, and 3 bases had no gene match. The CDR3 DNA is TGTGCCAGCCGGGACAGGGGATCCTACGAGCAGTACTTC. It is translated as CASRDRGSYEQYF.

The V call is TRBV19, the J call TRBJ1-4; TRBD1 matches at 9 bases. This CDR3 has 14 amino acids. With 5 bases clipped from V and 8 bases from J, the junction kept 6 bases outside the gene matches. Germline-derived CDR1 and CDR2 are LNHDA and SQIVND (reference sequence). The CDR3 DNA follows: TGTGCCAGTAGTGCGGGACAGGGTCGGGAAAAACTGTTTTTT. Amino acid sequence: CASSAGQGREKLFF.